These T cell receptor beta chains were read from a single sample in a study of T-cell memory formation after mild COVID-19. TCRdb recomputed calls from the 5' RACE reads with MiXCR, one row per CDR3 protein. Seen here are tens of thousands of distinct CDR3 sequences, 16% observed once, and the top ten hold 30% to 35%. The specimen was PBMCs or a T cell subset sorted from them (not recorded which). These receptors were taken from an adult woman who had mild COVID-19 (a few samples of this study predate the infection). Cell type and time point are not known. CDR3s include the opening cysteine and the closing phenylalanine or tryptophan. D genes are given only for firm matches. Clone size is shown for a subset of rows, as once, few, many or a class of expanded clone.

v_call: TRBV4-1; d_call: NA; clone_size: few; j_call: TRBJ2-1; cdr3_aa: CASSQDLSAGPYNEQFF; cdr3_nt: TGCGCCAGCAGCCAAGATTTGTCGGCGGGACCCTACAATGAGCAGTTCTTC
v_call: TRBV3-1; d_call: TRBD2; clone_size: many; j_call: TRBJ2-1; cdr3_aa: CASSPWTSGWEGQFF; cdr3_nt: TGTGCCAGCAGCCCCTGGACTAGCGGGTGGGAGGGGCAGTTCTTC
v_call: TRBV4-2; d_call: TRBD2; clone_size: few; j_call: TRBJ2-1; cdr3_aa: CASSQVESGGDDEQFF; cdr3_nt: TGTGCCAGCAGCCAAGTTGAAAGCGGGGGGGACGATGAGCAGTTCTTC
v_call: TRBV12-3/TRBV12-4; d_call: NA; clone_size: NA; j_call: TRBJ2-7; cdr3_aa: CASSFDSRLVEQYF; cdr3_nt: TGTGCCAGCAGTTTCGACTCCCGGCTAGTTGAGCAGTACTTC
v_call: TRBV24-1; d_call: NA; clone_size: few; j_call: TRBJ2-1; cdr3_aa: CATSESNEQFF; cdr3_nt: TGTGCCACCAGTGAGTCCAATGAGCAGTTCTTC
v_call: TRBV12-3/TRBV12-4; d_call: NA; clone_size: NA; j_call: TRBJ2-3; cdr3_aa: CASSFYTNLDTQYF; cdr3_nt: TGTGCCAGCAGTTTTTACACCAACTTAGATACGCAGTATTTT
v_call: TRBV12-3/TRBV12-4; d_call: NA; clone_size: many; j_call: TRBJ2-1; cdr3_aa: CASSPGTNEQFF; cdr3_nt: TGTGCCAGCAGTCCCGGGACGAATGAGCAGTTCTTC
v_call: TRBV20-1; d_call: NA; clone_size: few; j_call: TRBJ2-7; cdr3_aa: CSARVLALSYEQYF; cdr3_nt: TGCAGTGCTAGGGTGCTAGCGCTCTCCTACGAGCAGTACTTC
v_call: TRBV12-3/TRBV12-4; d_call: TRBD1; clone_size: NA; j_call: TRBJ2-4; cdr3_aa: CASSLGTGGMDIQYF; cdr3_nt: TGTGCCAGCAGTTTAGGGACAGGGGGCATGGACATTCAGTACTTC
v_call: TRBV3-1; d_call: TRBD2; clone_size: NA; j_call: TRBJ2-7; cdr3_aa: CASSQEGLAVYEQYF; cdr3_nt: TGTGCCAGCAGCCAAGAAGGACTAGCGGTATACGAGCAGTACTTC
v_call: TRBV5-6; d_call: NA; clone_size: NA; j_call: TRBJ2-2; cdr3_aa: CASSLVFRGRTGELFF; cdr3_nt: TGTGCCAGCAGCTTGGTGTTTCGGGGGCGCACCGGGGAGCTGTTTTTT
v_call: TRBV20-1; d_call: TRBD1; clone_size: few; j_call: TRBJ1-1; cdr3_aa: CSARGPGQDEAFF; cdr3_nt: TGCAGTGCTAGAGGGCCGGGACAGGACGAAGCTTTCTTT
v_call: TRBV24-1; d_call: TRBD1; clone_size: NA; j_call: TRBJ2-5; cdr3_aa: CATSDLGQGEETQYF; cdr3_nt: TGTGCCACCAGTGATTTGGGACAGGGGGAAGAGACCCAGTACTTC
v_call: TRBV19; d_call: NA; clone_size: NA; j_call: TRBJ2-1; cdr3_aa: CASSGAWQGSSDNEQFF; cdr3_nt: TGTGCCAGTAGTGGGGCGTGGCAGGGGAGTTCTGACAATGAGCAGTTCTTC
v_call: TRBV7-9; d_call: TRBD1; clone_size: NA; j_call: TRBJ2-1; cdr3_aa: CASSNRDRDRNEQFF; cdr3_nt: TGTGCCAGCAGCAACCGGGACAGGGACCGCAATGAGCAGTTCTTC
v_call: TRBV12-3/TRBV12-4; d_call: NA; clone_size: NA; j_call: TRBJ2-1; cdr3_aa: CASSRDSGALYNEQFF; cdr3_nt: TGTGCCAGCAGTCGGGACTCGGGGGCCCTATACAATGAGCAGTTCTTC
v_call: TRBV5-1; d_call: NA; clone_size: NA; j_call: TRBJ2-7; cdr3_aa: CASSFGVDDQYF; cdr3_nt: TGCGCCAGCAGCTTTGGGGTCGACGATCAGTACTTC
v_call: TRBV9; d_call: TRBD2; clone_size: many; j_call: TRBJ2-3; cdr3_aa: CASSLAGSTDTQYF; cdr3_nt: TGTGCCAGCAGCTTAGCGGGGAGCACAGATACGCAGTATTTT
v_call: TRBV12-3/TRBV12-4; d_call: NA; clone_size: few; j_call: TRBJ1-1; cdr3_aa: CASTMSRGGGFTEAFF; cdr3_nt: TGTGCCAGCACCATGTCCAGGGGCGGGGGTTTCACTGAAGCTTTCTTT
v_call: TRBV4-2; d_call: TRBD1; clone_size: few; j_call: TRBJ2-1; cdr3_aa: CASSPRGPRTGGNEQFF; cdr3_nt: TGTGCCAGCAGCCCAAGGGGCCCCAGGACAGGGGGAAATGAGCAGTTCTTC
v_call: TRBV5-6; d_call: NA; clone_size: NA; j_call: TRBJ2-1; cdr3_aa: CATKRDSFYNEQFF; cdr3_nt: TGTGCCACCAAGCGGGACAGTTTCTACAATGAGCAGTTCTTC
v_call: TRBV5-5; d_call: NA; clone_size: NA; j_call: TRBJ2-3; cdr3_aa: CASSLFADTQYF; cdr3_nt: TGTGCCAGCAGCTTGTTTGCGGATACGCAGTATTTT
v_call: TRBV7-9; d_call: TRBD2; clone_size: NA; j_call: TRBJ2-7; cdr3_aa: CASSTVGWAGAYEQYF; cdr3_nt: TGTGCCAGCAGCACTGTTGGGTGGGCGGGGGCCTACGAGCAGTACTTC
v_call: TRBV12-3/TRBV12-4; d_call: NA; clone_size: NA; j_call: TRBJ1-1; cdr3_aa: CASCLGGGSEAFF; cdr3_nt: TGTGCCAGCTGCCTTGGGGGAGGCTCTGAAGCTTTCTTT
v_call: TRBV5-1; d_call: NA; clone_size: many; j_call: TRBJ2-5; cdr3_aa: CASSRETGRVETQYF; cdr3_nt: TGCGCCAGCAGCCGGGAGACAGGCCGGGTGGAGACCCAGTACTTC
v_call: TRBV7-9; d_call: TRBD2; clone_size: few; j_call: TRBJ2-7; cdr3_aa: CASSSTGAVAGEQYF; cdr3_nt: TGTGCCAGCAGCTCTACGGGCGCGGTAGCGGGAGAGCAGTACTTC
v_call: TRBV29-1; d_call: NA; clone_size: few; j_call: TRBJ2-3; cdr3_aa: CSVWDSTDTQYF; cdr3_nt: TGCAGCGTGTGGGATAGCACAGATACGCAGTATTTT
v_call: TRBV28; d_call: TRBD1; clone_size: NA; j_call: TRBJ1-1; cdr3_aa: CASSSRKIGQGARNTEAFF; cdr3_nt: TGTGCCAGCAGTTCCAGAAAAATCGGACAGGGGGCTCGAAACACTGAAGCTTTCTTT
v_call: TRBV5-1; d_call: TRBD2; clone_size: few; j_call: TRBJ2-7; cdr3_aa: CASSLTSGGASYEQYF; cdr3_nt: TGCGCCAGCAGCCTAACTAGCGGGGGGGCTTCCTACGAGCAGTACTTC
v_call: TRBV15; d_call: TRBD2; clone_size: NA; j_call: TRBJ2-7; cdr3_aa: CATSTRGRNSYEQYF; cdr3_nt: TGTGCCACCAGCACCCGCGGGAGGAACTCCTACGAGCAGTACTTC
v_call: TRBV7-6; d_call: TRBD1; clone_size: NA; j_call: TRBJ2-5; cdr3_aa: CASSSTGFGQETQYF; cdr3_nt: TGTGCCAGCAGCTCGACAGGGTTCGGCCAAGAGACCCAGTACTTC
v_call: TRBV5-1; d_call: NA; clone_size: NA; j_call: TRBJ2-3; cdr3_aa: CASSLERDFRTDTQYF; cdr3_nt: TGCGCCAGCAGCTTGGAACGGGATTTTCGCACAGATACGCAGTATTTT
v_call: TRBV4-2; d_call: NA; clone_size: NA; j_call: TRBJ2-3; cdr3_aa: CASSQSIDTQYF; cdr3_nt: TGTGCCAGCAGCCAGTCTATAGATACGCAGTATTTT
v_call: TRBV7-8; d_call: NA; clone_size: NA; j_call: TRBJ2-3; cdr3_aa: CASSLGGAADTQYF; cdr3_nt: TGTGCCAGCAGCTTAGGCGGGGCTGCAGATACGCAGTATTTT